This TCR beta chain comes out of a study of cytomegalovirus exposure and HLA in healthy donors. Looking at the study overall: HLA-typed donors contributed 80 million or so unique TCRs, which were held in an early data release.

Primers: 60 Vbeta forward and 13 Jbeta reverse. Method: immunoSEQ multiplex PCR; TCRdb's copy keeps in-frame clones and lacks some. The sample contains about 180,000 clones, around 80% of which appear only once. Between the trimmed V and J ends, which lost 5 bases and 4 bases, there was a span of 17 bases. Germline V gene lookup returns CDR1 MDHEN and CDR2 SYDVKM. The CDR3 runs to 16 residues. Regarding the study as a whole: Another analysis was done later, and it associated 16,951 TCR beta sequences with HLA alleles at 0.05 false discovery rate. In a later analysis, an Asian-associated ancestry cluster reportedly showed fewer N-insertions than the roughly 700-donor mean. Segments of the TCR beta V type were, in most cases, productive about 90% or about 30% of the time in an earlier analysis.

Regarding this clone: Antigen: not known.

The rearrangement links TRBV28 to TRBJ2-2; D is unresolved. The TCR comes from a woman younger than 45 in good health and CMV-seropositive. Sequencing was performed on PBMCs. This chain's CDR3 is CASSPSTVVITGELFF. The CDR3 coding sequence is TGTGCCAGCAGTCCATCCACGGTGGTAATCACCGGGGAGCTGTTTTTT.